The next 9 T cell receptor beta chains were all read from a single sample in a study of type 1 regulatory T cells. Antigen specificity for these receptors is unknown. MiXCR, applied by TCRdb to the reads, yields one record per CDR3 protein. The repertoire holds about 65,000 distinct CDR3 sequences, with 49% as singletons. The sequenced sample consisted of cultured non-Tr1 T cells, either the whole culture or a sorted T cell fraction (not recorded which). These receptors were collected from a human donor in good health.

In nucleotides, the CDR3 is TGTGCCAGCAGCCTATCACGGCAGTCTGAGCAGTTCTTC. This codes for CASSLSRQSEQFF. The V and J genes are TRBV27 and TRBJ2-1, with D unclear. Trimming shortened V by 6 bases and J by 9 bases, and 15 bases separated the two germline ends. The CDR3 covers 13 residues. Per the germline V gene, CDR1 is MNHEY and CDR2 is SMNVEV (reference sequence).

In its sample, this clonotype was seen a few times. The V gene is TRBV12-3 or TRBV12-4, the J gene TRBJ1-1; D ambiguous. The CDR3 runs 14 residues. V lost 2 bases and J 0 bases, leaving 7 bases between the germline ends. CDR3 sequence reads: CASSLHSMNTEAFF. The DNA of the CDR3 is TGTGCCAGCAGTTTACACAGCATGAACACTGAAGCTTTCTTT.

The CDR3 sequence: CASSLQGLTNEKLFF. CDR3 coding DNA: TGTGCCAGCAGTCTACAGGGGTTAACTAATGAAAAACTGTTTTTT. This chain connects TRBV27 to TRBJ1-4, with 7 positions matching TRBD1. With V trimmed by 5 bases and J by 1 base, 4 bases remained unmatched. This CDR3 has 15 residues. Germline V CDR1 and CDR2: MNHEY, SMNVEV (reference sequence).

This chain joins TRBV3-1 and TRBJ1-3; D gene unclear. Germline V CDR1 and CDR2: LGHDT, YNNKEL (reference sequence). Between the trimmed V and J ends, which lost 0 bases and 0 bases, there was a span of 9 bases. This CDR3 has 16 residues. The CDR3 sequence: CASSQDATSSGNTIYF. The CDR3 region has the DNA TGTGCCAGCAGCCAAGATGCAACCTCCTCTGGAAACACCATATATTTT.

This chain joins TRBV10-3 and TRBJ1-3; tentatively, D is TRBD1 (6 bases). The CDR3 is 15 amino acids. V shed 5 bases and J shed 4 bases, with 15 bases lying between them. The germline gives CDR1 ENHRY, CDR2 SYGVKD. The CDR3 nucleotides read TGTGCCATCAGTTCTCCAGGGGCGGAAGGAAACACCATATATTTT. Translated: CAISSPGAEGNTIYF.

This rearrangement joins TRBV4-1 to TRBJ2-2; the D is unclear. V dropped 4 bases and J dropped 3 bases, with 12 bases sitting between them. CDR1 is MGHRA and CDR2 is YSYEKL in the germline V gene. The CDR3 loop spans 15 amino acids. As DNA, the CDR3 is TGCGCCAGCAGCCGACAAATGTGGGACACCGGGGAGCTGTTTTTT. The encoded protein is CASSRQMWDTGELFF.

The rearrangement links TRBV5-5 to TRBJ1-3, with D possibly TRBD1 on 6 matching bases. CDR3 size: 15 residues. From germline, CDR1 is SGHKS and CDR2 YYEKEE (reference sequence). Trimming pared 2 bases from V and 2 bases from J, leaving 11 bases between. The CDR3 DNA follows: TGTGCCAGCAGCTTTCAGGGGATCCCTGGAAACACCATATATTTT. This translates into CASSFQGIPGNTIYF.

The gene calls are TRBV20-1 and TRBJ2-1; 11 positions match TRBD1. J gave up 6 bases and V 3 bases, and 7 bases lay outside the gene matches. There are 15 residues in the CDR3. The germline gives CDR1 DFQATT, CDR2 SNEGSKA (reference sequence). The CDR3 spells CSASPGQGGVNEQFF. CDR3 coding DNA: TGCAGTGCTAGCCCGGGACAGGGGGGCGTCAATGAGCAGTTCTTC.

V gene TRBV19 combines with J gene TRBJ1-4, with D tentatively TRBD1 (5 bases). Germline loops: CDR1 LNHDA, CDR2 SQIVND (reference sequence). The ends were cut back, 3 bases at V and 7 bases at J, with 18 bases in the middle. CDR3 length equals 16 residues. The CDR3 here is CASSITARVSGEKLFF. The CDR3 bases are TGTGCCAGTAGTATCACGGCCAGGGTGTCGGGTGAAAAACTGTTTTTT.